There are a few counts of the clone carrying this T cell receptor (beta chain). The data originate from a study of response to subunit inactivated influenza vaccine. Germline loops: CDR1 LGHNA, CDR2 YNFKEQ. V was cut by 1 base and J by 2 bases, with 8 bases left in between. CDR3 size: 15 residues. TCRdb re-called the RT-PCR reads through MiXCR, storing one row per CDR3 protein. The repertoire holds about 540,000 distinct CDR3 sequences, with approximately 24% as singletons. The sample also formed part of further work on T cells expressing NK-cell markers. According to that study: As the method of synthesis, 5'RACE template switching with UMIs yielded TCR beta cDNA. Seven donors tested HCMV-seropositive and one tested seronegative among the eight sequenced. It is unclear if expanded NKG2C-expressing clones target HCMV antigens.

The sequence came from a man aged 45-60 years who received an inactivated influenza vaccine. The sample consisted of CD4+ T cells sorted from PBMCs, taken approximately 12 days after vaccination. This chain uses TRBV4-2 with TRBJ2-2; D unclear. In DNA form, the CDR3 reads TGTGCCAGCAGCCAAGGAACCTATAACACCGGGGAGCTGTTTTTT. This gives the protein CASSQGTYNTGELFF.